Sequencing of this T cell receptor beta chain was carried out in a study of blood T cell repertoires in COVID-19 (dated by TCRdb to 2020 to 2022). Turning to the overall study: Samples from collaborators originated in the United States, Italy and Spain and spanned both the acute and convalescent phases of COVID-19. The material from the prospective study consisted of cDNA or gDNA derived from T cells, B-cell-depleted T cells, or PBMCs. Subjects who had been exposed to COVID-19, were actively infected with it, or had recovered from it provided the deeply sampled blood TCRbeta repertoires that made up the dataset. The repertoires were released in a freely available public database intended as a resource for research on the immune response to SARS-CoV-2. The samples were drawn from two sources: the first 160 participants of the ongoing ImmuneRACE study, and approximately 1,300 subjects contributed by 6 global collaborators. The sample metadata nearly always contained a de-identified subject ID, COVID-19 status, age in years and sex. Where HLA class I and class II types were available, the types were taken from metadata supplied by the sample provider, not from assay-based typing.

Another Seattle source contributed samples from volunteer blood donors who had recovered from COVID-19. Each collaborating institution followed its own protocols to collect whole blood in K2EDTA tubes. Collaborator samples were shipped for TCRbeta analysis as frozen whole blood, isolated PBMCs, or DNA extracted from either sample type. TCRbeta CDR3 regions were amplified from genomic DNA using the immunoSEQ Assay, a bias-controlled multiplex PCR. The study's own analysis went as follows. The number of nucleated cells in each sample was estimated by amplification of reference gene primers within the assay. To quantify the absolute abundance of each unique TCRbeta CDR3 rearrangement, sequence reads were collapsed and filtered. Productive Simpson clonality was computed per sample as the square root of Simpson's diversity index over productive rearrangements. TCRdb stores this immuneACCESS table with in-frame sequences only. Part of the clones is absent; in the studies checked, under half of the shortfall reflects unresolved V genes, and no reason is known for the rest. Clone size and the V and J calls come from that table; the DNA yielded D and trimming. The table for this sample lists 250,000 to 300,000 clones; about 89% of them were counted only once. The ten largest account for about 1.6% of the sample.

With respect to this clone: This receptor's antigen is unknown. No quality values exist for individual bases; no much larger clone is one base distant.

Broad study findings and their caveats: Clinical and demographic metadata were provided uncurated, with the amount varying by source and participant.

The CDR3 runs 15 residues from the cysteine to the phenylalanine. Just the 45-base CDR3 DNA is kept, in frame starting at base 1. The germline V gene gives CDR1 as SGHRS and CDR2 as YFSETQ. At the junction V is shortened by 1 base and J by 1 base, with 10 bases in between. The sequenced sample consisted of peripheral blood. The sequence was collected from a woman in her 40s who had recovered from COVID-19. The sequence joins TRBV5-1 to TRBJ2-3; the D segment could be TRBD2, given 5 matching bases. The nucleotide sequence is TGCGCCAGCAGCTTGATGGACTGGGGCACAGATACGCAGTATTTT. This is translated as CASSLMDWGTDTQYF. The full variable domain, completed from the reference TRBV5-1 and TRBJ2-3 proteins outside the CDR3, reads KAGVTQTPRYLIKTRGQQVTLSCSPISGHRSVSWYQQTPGQGLQFLFEYFSETQRNKGNFPGRFSGRQFSNSRSEMNVSTLELGDSALYLCASSLMDWGTDTQYFGPGTRLTVL.